Presented here are 2 T cell receptor beta chains from one specimen sequenced in a study of blood T cell repertoires in COVID-19. TCRdb's copy holds only in-frame clones and misses some; the assay was immunoSEQ multiplex PCR. The sample yields 300,000 to 450,000 clones, around 91% seen once. Material for sequencing was PBMCs or T cells enriched from blood (not recorded which). These receptors all come from a man younger than 35 who had recovered from COVID-19.

This chain links TRBV3-1 (or the pseudogene TRBV3-2) with TRBJ2-7; 7 positions agree with TRBD2. With V trimmed by 0 bases and J by 8 bases, 7 bases remained unmatched. The CDR3 runs 14 residues. Germline V gives CDR1 LGHDT, CDR2 YNNKEL (reference sequence). DNA for the CDR3: TGTGCCAGCAGCCAAGATCCGGGCGGGAGACAGCAGTACTTC. The encoded protein is CASSQDPGGRQQYF.

The chain is built from TRBV6-4 and TRBJ1-1; 9 bases map to TRBD1. The CDR3 totals 15 residues. Looked up from germline, CDR1 is MRHNA and CDR2 is SNTAGT. The V gene end was trimmed by 6 bases and the J gene end by 5 bases; junction bases not matched to a gene: 10. CDR3 in amino acids: CASRREQGAGTEAFF. In DNA, the CDR3 is TGTGCCAGCAGAAGAGAACAGGGGGCGGGTACTGAAGCTTTCTTT.